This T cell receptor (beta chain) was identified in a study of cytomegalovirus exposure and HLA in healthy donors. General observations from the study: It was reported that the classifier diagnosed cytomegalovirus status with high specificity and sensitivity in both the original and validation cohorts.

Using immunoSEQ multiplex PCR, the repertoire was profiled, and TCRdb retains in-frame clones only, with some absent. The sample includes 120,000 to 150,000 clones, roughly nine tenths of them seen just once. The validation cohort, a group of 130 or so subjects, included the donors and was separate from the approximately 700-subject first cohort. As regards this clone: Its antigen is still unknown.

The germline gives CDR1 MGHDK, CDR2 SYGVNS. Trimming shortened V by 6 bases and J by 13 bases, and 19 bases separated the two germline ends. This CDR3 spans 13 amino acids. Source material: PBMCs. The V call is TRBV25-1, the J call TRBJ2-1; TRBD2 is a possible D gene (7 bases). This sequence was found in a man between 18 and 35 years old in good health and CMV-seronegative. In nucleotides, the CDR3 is TGTGCCAGCAGCCTGAGCGGGACACAGGGTCAGTTCTTC. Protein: CASSLSGTQGQFF.